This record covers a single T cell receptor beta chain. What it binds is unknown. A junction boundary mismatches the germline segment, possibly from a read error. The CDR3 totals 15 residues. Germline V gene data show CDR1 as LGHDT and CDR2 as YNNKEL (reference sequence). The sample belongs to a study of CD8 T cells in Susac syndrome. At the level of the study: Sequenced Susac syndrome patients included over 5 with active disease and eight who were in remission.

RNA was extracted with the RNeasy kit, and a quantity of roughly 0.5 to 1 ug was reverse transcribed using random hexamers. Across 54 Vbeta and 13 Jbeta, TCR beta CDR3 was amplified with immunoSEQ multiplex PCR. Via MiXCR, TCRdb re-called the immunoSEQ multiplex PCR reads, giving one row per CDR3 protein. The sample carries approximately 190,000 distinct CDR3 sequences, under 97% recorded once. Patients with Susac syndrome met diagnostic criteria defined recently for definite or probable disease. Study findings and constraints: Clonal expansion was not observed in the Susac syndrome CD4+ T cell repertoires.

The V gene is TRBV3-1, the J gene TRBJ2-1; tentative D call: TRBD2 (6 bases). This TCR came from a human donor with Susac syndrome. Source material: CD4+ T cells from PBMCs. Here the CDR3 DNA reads TGTGCCAGCAGCCAAGATTCGTCTTCCCGGGCGGGGTCGTCCTTC. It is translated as CASSQDSSSRAGSSF.